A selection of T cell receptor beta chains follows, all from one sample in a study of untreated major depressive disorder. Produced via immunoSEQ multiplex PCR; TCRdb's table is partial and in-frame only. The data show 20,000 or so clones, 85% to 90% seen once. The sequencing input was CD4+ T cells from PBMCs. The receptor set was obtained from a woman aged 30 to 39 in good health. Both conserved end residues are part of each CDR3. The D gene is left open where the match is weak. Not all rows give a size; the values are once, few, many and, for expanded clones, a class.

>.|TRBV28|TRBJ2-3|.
TGTGCCAGCAGCTTTGATGGCACAGATACGCAGTATTTT
CASSFDGTDTQYF
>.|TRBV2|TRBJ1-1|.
TGTGCCAGCAGAACTCTACAGGGTGAAGCTTTCTTT
CASRTLQGEAFF
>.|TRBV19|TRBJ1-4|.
TGTGCCAGTAGTTACGACGGAAACCTTGAAAAACTGTTTTTT
CASSYDGNLEKLFF
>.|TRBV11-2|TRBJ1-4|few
TGTGCCAGCAGTCCTACAGGGTCGAGTGAAAAACTGTTTTTT
CASSPTGSSEKLFF
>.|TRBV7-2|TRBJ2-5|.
TGTGCCAGCAGCTTAGGCGGTCTAGGGGGACAAGAGACCCAGTACTTC
CASSLGGLGGQETQYF
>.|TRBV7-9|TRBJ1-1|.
TGTGCCAGCAGCTTATCAAGGAACACTGAAGCTTTCTTT
CASSLSRNTEAFF
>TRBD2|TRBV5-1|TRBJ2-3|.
TGCGCCAGCAGCCTAGGACTAGCCTCAGATACGCAGTATTTT
CASSLGLASDTQYF
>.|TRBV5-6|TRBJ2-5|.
TGTGCCAGCAGCATTGGGGGTCGGCATATAGAGACCCAGTACTTC
CASSIGGRHIETQYF
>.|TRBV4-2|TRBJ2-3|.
TGTGCCAGCAGCCAAGACGGCGGGGGCCGGGCAGATACGCAGTATTTT
CASSQDGGGRADTQYF
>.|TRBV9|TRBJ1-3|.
TGTGCCAGCAGCGTAGCTGCTTATGGGTCTGGAAACACCATATATTTT
CASSVAAYGSGNTIYF
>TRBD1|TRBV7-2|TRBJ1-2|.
TGTGCCAGCAGCTCTACAGGACAGGGTCGATGGGGCTACACCTTC
CASSSTGQGRWGYTF
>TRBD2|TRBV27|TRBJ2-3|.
TGTGCCAGCAGGGGATACACAGGGCGGGGGGCAGATACGCAGTATTTT
CASRGYTGRGADTQYF
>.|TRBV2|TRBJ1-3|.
TGTGCCAGCAGTGATAGGGGGAAAGCCTATGGAAACACCATATATTTT
CASSDRGKAYGNTIYF
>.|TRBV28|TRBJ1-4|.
TGTGCCAGCAGTTTGTACAGTTCAGGTGAAAAACTGTTTTTT
CASSLYSSGEKLFF
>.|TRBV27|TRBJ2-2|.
TGTGCCACGAACCCAGGGTCCGGGGAGCTGTTTTTT
CATNPGSGELFF
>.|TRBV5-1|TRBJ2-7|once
TGCGCCAGCAAACCGGGACCCACAGACCTGACCTACGAGCAGTACTTC
CASKPGPTDLTYEQYF
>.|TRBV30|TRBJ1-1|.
TGTGCCTGGAGTCGGCGGCAGAACACTGAAGCTTTCTTT
CAWSRRQNTEAFF
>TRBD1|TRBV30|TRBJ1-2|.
TGTGCCTTTTTAGACAGGGGAAACTATGGCTACACCTTC
CAFLDRGNYGYTF
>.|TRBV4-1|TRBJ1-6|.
TGCGCCAGCAGCCAAGGAAGGACAGACTCACCCCTCCACTTT
CASSQGRTDSPLHF
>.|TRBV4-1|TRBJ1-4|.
TGCGCCAGCAGCCAAGGAGGGGAAAAACTGTTTTTT
CASSQGGEKLFF
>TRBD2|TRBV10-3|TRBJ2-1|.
TGTGCCATCAGTGTTGGTTTTGGCGGGAGGGCCCGCAATGAGCAGTTCTTC
CAISVGFGGRARNEQFF
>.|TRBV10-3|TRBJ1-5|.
TGTGCCGCCCGGGGGATGGACGGTCAGCCCCAGCATTTT
CAARGMDGQPQHF
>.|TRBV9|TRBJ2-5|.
TGTGCCAGCAGCGTAGGACCCACGAACCAAGAGACCCAGTACTTC
CASSVGPTNQETQYF
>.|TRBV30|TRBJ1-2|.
TGTGCCTGGAGTGTCGGGGTCTACTATGGCTACACCTTC
CAWSVGVYYGYTF
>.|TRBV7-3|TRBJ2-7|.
TGTGCCAGCTTCATAAAATCGGGTCTGGAATACGAGCAGTACTTC
CASFIKSGLEYEQYF
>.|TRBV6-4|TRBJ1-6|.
TGTGCCAGCAGGCTTCACAGGGACTCACCCCTCCACTTT
CASRLHRDSPLHF
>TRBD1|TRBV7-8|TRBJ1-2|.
TGTGCCAGCAGCTTAGGGGGTGGGAGGACAGGGAGCGGCTACACCTTC
CASSLGGGRTGSGYTF